This is a list of T cell receptor beta chains from one sample in a study of human T cells and chemical hapten exposure. One entry per CDR3 protein results from TCRdb running MiXCR on the RACE reads. The sample gives approximately 370,000 distinct CDR3 sequences, about 5% of which show up once; about 8.2% is in the top ten. Source: whole blood, taken in connection with sensitization to the hapten diphenylcyclopropenone (DPC). All receptors derive from a woman under 30 with alopecia areata. Some clones in this sample may be carry-over from other donors' samples. CDR3s include the opening cysteine and the closing phenylalanine or tryptophan. A D gene is named only where the DNA matches it firmly. Some rows mark clone size as missing; the rest say once, few, many or name a class of expanded clone.

-	TRBV12-3/TRBV12-4	many	TRBJ1-5	CASSLKGNGKQPQHF	TGTGCCAGCAGTCTTAAAGGGAATGGAAAACAGCCCCAGCATTTT
-	TRBV7-2	-	TRBJ2-7	CASSLNPGQRVGEQYF	TGTGCCAGCAGCTTAAATCCGGGGCAACGGGTAGGCGAGCAGTACTTC
-	TRBV4-1	many	TRBJ1-4	CASSQVLSEKLFF	TGCGCCAGCAGCCAAGTTTTGTCGGAAAAACTGTTTTTT
-	TRBV6-5	-	TRBJ1-1	CASSYDPERGANTEAFF	TGTGCCAGCAGTTACGACCCTGAGCGGGGGGCGAATACTGAAGCTTTCTTT
TRBD1	TRBV5-1	-	TRBJ2-3	CASSMGQGKDTQYF	TGCGCCAGCAGCATGGGACAGGGGAAGGATACGCAGTATTTT
TRBD1	TRBV7-2	many	TRBJ2-1	CASSSRDSYNEQFF	TGTGCCAGCAGCTCCCGGGACAGCTACAATGAGCAGTTCTTC
-	TRBV7-6	many	TRBJ1-3	CASSLGGRGFGNTIYF	TGTGCCAGCAGCTTAGGAGGCAGGGGTTTTGGAAACACCATATATTTT
-	TRBV19	-	TRBJ1-5	CASSIGSDLNQPQHF	TGTGCCAGTAGTATAGGGTCCGATCTCAATCAGCCCCAGCATTTT
TRBD1	TRBV7-8	many	TRBJ2-5	CASSLEVPGGRRGAQYF	TGTGCCAGCAGCTTAGAGGTTCCAGGGGGCAGGAGAGGGGCCCAGTACTTC
TRBD2	TRBV12-3/TRBV12-4	many	TRBJ2-7	CASSRPSGGAHEQYF	TGTGCCAGCAGTCGCCCTAGCGGGGGGGCCCACGAGCAGTACTTC
TRBD2	TRBV20-1	-	TRBJ2-1	CSGWRLAGSGNEQFF	TGCAGTGGATGGCGGCTAGCGGGGTCTGGTAATGAGCAGTTCTTC
-	TRBV7-2	-	TRBJ2-3	CASSLSPRDTQYF	TGTGCCAGCAGCTTATCCCCCAGAGATACGCAGTATTTT
-	TRBV7-2	many	TRBJ1-1	CASSSMNTEAFF	TGTGCCAGCAGCTCGATGAACACTGAAGCTTTCTTT
TRBD1	TRBV5-6	-	TRBJ2-3	CASSLGDAGTADVDTQYF	TGTGCCAGCAGCTTGGGGGATGCCGGGACAGCTGATGTGGATACGCAGTATTTT
TRBD2	TRBV12-3/TRBV12-4	-	TRBJ2-5	CASSYGEGLAGEETQYF	TGTGCCAGCAGTTATGGGGAGGGACTAGCGGGGGAAGAGACCCAGTACTTC
-	TRBV2	-	TRBJ1-2	CASIRFLNYGYTF	TGTGCCAGCATTCGGTTCTTAAACTATGGCTACACCTTC
TRBD1	TRBV13	many	TRBJ1-1	CASTFQGGPTEAFF	TGTGCCAGCACCTTTCAGGGGGGGCCCACTGAAGCTTTCTTT
TRBD1	TRBV6-5	few	TRBJ1-2	CASRPRGRTYGYTF	TGTGCCAGCAGGCCCAGGGGGCGCACCTATGGCTACACCTTC
TRBD2	TRBV4-1	-	TRBJ2-5	CASSHGSGVPSETQYF	TGCGCCAGCAGCCATGGAAGCGGGGTCCCGTCAGAGACCCAGTACTTC
TRBD1	TRBV6-1	few	TRBJ2-5	CASAGQGAVKTQYF	TGTGCCAGCGCGGGACAGGGGGCGGTAAAGACCCAGTACTTC
TRBD2	TRBV7-3	-	TRBJ2-1	CASSSQELAGYNEQFF	TGTGCCAGCAGCTCGCAGGAACTAGCGGGATACAATGAGCAGTTCTTC
-	TRBV6-5	many	TRBJ1-2	CASSYSKGIGWAPNYGYTF	TGTGCCAGCAGTTACTCGAAGGGAATCGGCTGGGCCCCTAACTATGGCTACACCTTC
TRBD1	TRBV20-1	few	TRBJ1-1	CSARDRRQGGTEAFF	TGCAGTGCTAGAGATAGGCGACAGGGGGGCACTGAAGCTTTCTTT
-	TRBV7-9	many	TRBJ2-5	CASSFGTVYQETQYF	TGTGCCAGCAGCTTCGGGACGGTGTACCAAGAGACCCAGTACTTC
TRBD2	TRBV3-1	many	TRBJ2-3	CASSQAPGGPTDTQYF	TGTGCCAGCAGCCAAGCGCCGGGGGGGCCTACAGATACGCAGTATTTT
-	TRBV11-2	-	TRBJ2-7	CASSLRAQETYEQYF	TGTGCCAGCAGCTTAAGGGCTCAAGAGACCTACGAGCAGTACTTC
-	TRBV12-3/TRBV12-4	-	TRBJ1-1	CASIPSPHSWTENMNTEAFF	TGTGCCAGCATTCCCTCCCCCCATAGTTGGACAGAGAACATGAACACTGAAGCTTTCTTT
-	TRBV6-2/TRBV6-3	many	TRBJ1-5	CASTTGGWEPQHF	TGTGCCAGCACCACGGGGGGATGGGAGCCCCAGCATTTT
TRBD1	TRBV5-8	-	TRBJ2-5	CASSRGQGSETQYF	TGTGCCAGCAGCCGCGGACAGGGGTCGGAGACCCAGTACTTC
-	TRBV6-5	-	TRBJ1-4	CASRLGQSSNEKLFF	TGTGCCAGCAGACTCGGACAGAGCTCTAATGAAAAACTGTTTTTT
-	TRBV29-1	many	TRBJ2-2	CSVEAHGSATGELFF	TGCAGCGTTGAAGCGCATGGCAGCGCGACCGGGGAGCTGTTTTTT
-	TRBV12-5	many	TRBJ2-5	CASGLVLGRTGETQYF	TGTGCTAGTGGTTTGGTACTGGGTAGAACCGGAGAGACCCAGTACTTC
TRBD2	TRBV7-9	few	TRBJ2-1	CASTQLAGLHDNEQFF	TGTGCCAGCACCCAACTAGCGGGTCTACACGACAATGAGCAGTTCTTC
TRBD1	TRBV4-2	few	TRBJ2-3	CASSLGTGVPADTQYF	TGTGCCAGCAGCCTCGGGACAGGGGTTCCCGCAGATACGCAGTATTTT
TRBD2	TRBV20-1	-	TRBJ2-3	CSARSGGLDTQYF	TGCAGTGCTAGATCGGGGGGGCTGGATACGCAGTATTTT
-	TRBV2	many	TRBJ1-5	CASSSESNQPQHF	TGTGCCAGCAGTTCCGAGAGCAATCAGCCCCAGCATTTT
-	TRBV29-1	-	TRBJ2-1	CSSQEYNEQFF	TGCAGCTCCCAGGAGTACAATGAGCAGTTCTTC
-	TRBV12-3/TRBV12-4	many	TRBJ1-1	CASSPILGPDTEAFF	TGTGCCAGCAGCCCTATACTAGGACCGGACACTGAAGCTTTCTTT
TRBD2	TRBV7-3	many	TRBJ2-3	CASSLSERGVTDTQYF	TGTGCCAGCAGCTTAAGTGAGCGGGGGGTAACAGATACGCAGTATTTT
-	TRBV27	many	TRBJ2-6	CASSLWGGGANVLTF	TGTGCCAGCAGTTTATGGGGTGGTGGGGCCAACGTCCTGACTTTC
-	TRBV20-1	many	TRBJ1-5	CSAHTGGGNQPQHF	TGCAGTGCCCACACAGGAGGGGGCAATCAGCCCCAGCATTTT
TRBD1	TRBV6-2/TRBV6-3	many	TRBJ1-2	CASTPSTGGLYGYTF	TGTGCCAGCACCCCGTCTACAGGGGGCCTCTATGGCTACACCTTC
TRBD2	TRBV10-3	-	TRBJ2-1	CAISGEGLAFVYNEQFF	TGTGCCATCAGTGGGGAGGGACTAGCGTTCGTCTACAATGAGCAGTTCTTC